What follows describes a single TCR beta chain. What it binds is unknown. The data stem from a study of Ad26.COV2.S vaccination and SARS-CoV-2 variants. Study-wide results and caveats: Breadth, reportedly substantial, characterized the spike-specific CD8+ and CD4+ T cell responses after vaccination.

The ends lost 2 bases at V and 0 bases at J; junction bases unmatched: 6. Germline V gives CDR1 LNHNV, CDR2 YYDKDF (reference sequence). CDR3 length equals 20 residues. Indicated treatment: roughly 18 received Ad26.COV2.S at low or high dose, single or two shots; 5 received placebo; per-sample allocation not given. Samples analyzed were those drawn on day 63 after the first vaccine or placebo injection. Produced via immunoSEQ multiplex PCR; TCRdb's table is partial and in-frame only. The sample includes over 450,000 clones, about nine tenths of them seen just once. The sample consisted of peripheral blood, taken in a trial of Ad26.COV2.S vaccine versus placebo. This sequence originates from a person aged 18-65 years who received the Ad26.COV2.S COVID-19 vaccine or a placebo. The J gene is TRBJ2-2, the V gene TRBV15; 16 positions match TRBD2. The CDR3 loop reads CATSRIGTSGRAPNTGELFF. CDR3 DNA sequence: TGTGCCACCAGCAGAATCGGGACTAGCGGGAGGGCCCCGAACACCGGGGAGCTGTTTTTT.